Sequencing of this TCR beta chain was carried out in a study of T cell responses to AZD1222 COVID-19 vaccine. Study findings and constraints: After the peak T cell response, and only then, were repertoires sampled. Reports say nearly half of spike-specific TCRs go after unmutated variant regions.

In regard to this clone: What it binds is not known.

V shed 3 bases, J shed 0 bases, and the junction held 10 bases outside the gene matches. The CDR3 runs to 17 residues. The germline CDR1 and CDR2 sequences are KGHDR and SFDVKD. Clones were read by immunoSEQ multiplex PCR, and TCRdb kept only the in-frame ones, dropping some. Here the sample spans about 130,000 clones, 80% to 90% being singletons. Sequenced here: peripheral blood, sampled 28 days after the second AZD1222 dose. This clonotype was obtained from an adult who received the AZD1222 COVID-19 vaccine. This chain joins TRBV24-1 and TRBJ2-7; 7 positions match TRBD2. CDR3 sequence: CATSDPLLLAASYEQYF. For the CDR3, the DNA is TGTGCCACCAGTGATCCACTCCTTCTAGCGGCCTCCTACGAGCAGTACTTC.